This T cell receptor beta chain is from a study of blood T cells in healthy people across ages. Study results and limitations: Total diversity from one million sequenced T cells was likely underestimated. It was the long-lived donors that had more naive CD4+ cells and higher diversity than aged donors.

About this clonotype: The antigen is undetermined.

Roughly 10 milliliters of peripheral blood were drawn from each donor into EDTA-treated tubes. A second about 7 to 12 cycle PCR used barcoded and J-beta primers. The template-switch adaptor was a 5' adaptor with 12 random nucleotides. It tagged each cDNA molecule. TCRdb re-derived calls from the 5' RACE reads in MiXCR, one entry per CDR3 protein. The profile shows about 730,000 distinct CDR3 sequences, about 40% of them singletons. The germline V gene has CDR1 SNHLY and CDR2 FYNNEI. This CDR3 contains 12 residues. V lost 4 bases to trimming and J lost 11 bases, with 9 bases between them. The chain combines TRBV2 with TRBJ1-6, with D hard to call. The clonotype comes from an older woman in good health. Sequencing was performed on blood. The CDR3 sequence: CASSVIGTPLHF. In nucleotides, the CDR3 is TGTGCCAGCAGTGTAATAGGCACACCCCTCCACTTT. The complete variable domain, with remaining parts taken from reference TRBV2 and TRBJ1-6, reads EPEVTQTPSHQVTQMGQEVILRCVPISNHLYFYWYRQILGQKVEFLVSFYNNEISEKSEIFDDQFSVERPDGSNFTLKIRSTKLEDSAMYFCASSVIGTPLHFGNGTRLTVT.